A selection of T cell receptor beta chains follows, all from one sample in a study of blood T cell repertoires in COVID-19. TCRdb keeps only in-frame clones here, not all; method: immunoSEQ multiplex PCR. The repertoire holds around 150,000 clones, with 65% to 85% as singletons. Source material: PBMCs or T cells enriched from blood (not recorded which). The receptors here all came from an older woman who had recovered from COVID-19. The CDR3 runs from the conserved cysteine through the conserved F or W. Fields, in order: V gene, clone size, J gene, D gene, CDR3 DNA, CDR3 protein. D genes are given only for firm matches. Clone size is shown for a subset of rows, as once, few, many or a class of expanded clone.

TRBV10-3	.	TRBJ1-6	.	TGTGCCATCAGAAGCGACAGTGGCAATTCACCCCTCCACTTT	CAIRSDSGNSPLHF
TRBV19	.	TRBJ2-1	TRBD1	TGTGCCAGTAGCTCAAGGACAGGGGATGAGCAGTTCTTC	CASSSRTGDEQFF
TRBV7-8	few	TRBJ2-7	.	TGTGCCAGCAGCCAGACGGGGAGGTCCTCCTACGAGCAGTACTTC	CASSQTGRSSYEQYF
TRBV10-3	once	TRBJ2-7	TRBD1	TGTGCCATCAGTGAGTCTGACAGGGACGAGCAGTACTTC	CAISESDRDEQYF
TRBV6-6	.	TRBJ1-5	.	TGTGCCAGCAGTTACTCGTGGCAGGATAGCAATCAGCCCCAGCATTTT	CASSYSWQDSNQPQHF
TRBV3-1/TRBV3-2	.	TRBJ2-5	.	TGTGCCAGCAGCCAATCAACTAGTCGGGAGACCCAGTACTTC	CASSQSTSRETQYF
TRBV28	once	TRBJ2-3	TRBD2	TGTGCCAGCAAACTAGCGGGGGGAGGCTGGCCAGATACGCAGTATTTT	CASKLAGGGWPDTQYF
TRBV5-1	.	TRBJ2-3	TRBD2	TGCGCCAGCAGCTTCCGCGGGAGCCCTCCGGATACGCAGTATTTT	CASSFRGSPPDTQYF
TRBV6-5	.	TRBJ2-7	.	TGTGCCACACGCAGGGGAACCTACGAGCAGTACTTC	CATRRGTYEQYF
TRBV7-9	few	TRBJ1-2	.	TGTGCCAGCAACAAACCCGGACATTCCGGCTACACCTTC	CASNKPGHSGYTF
TRBV25-1	.	TRBJ1-2	.	TGTGCCAGCAGTGAGGCCGGGACACTTACTAACTATGGCTACACCTTC	CASSEAGTLTNYGYTF
TRBV3-1/TRBV3-2	.	TRBJ2-1	.	TGTGCCAGCAGCCTTGGACTAAGAGAGCAGTTCTTC	CASSLGLREQFF
TRBV7-9	.	TRBJ2-2	TRBD2	TGTGCCAGCAGCTCGCTCCTTAGCGGGAGGGGCAACACCGGGGAGCTGTTTTTT	CASSSLLSGRGNTGELFF
TRBV3-1/TRBV3-2	many	TRBJ2-4	TRBD1	TGTGCCACCAGCCGGGGCCAGGGGGCCCAAAACATTCAGTACTTC	CATSRGQGAQNIQYF
TRBV12-3/TRBV12-4	.	TRBJ1-2	TRBD1	TGTGCCAGCAGTTCGACAGGGAGCGGCGGCTACACCTTC	CASSSTGSGGYTF
TRBV27	.	TRBJ2-3	.	TGTGCCAGCAGCATACGCGCTAGCACAGATACGCAGTATTTT	CASSIRASTDTQYF
TRBV3-1/TRBV3-2	.	TRBJ2-5	.	TGTGCCAGCAGCTCAAGGGGGGGGACTGTAGAGACCCAGTACTTC	CASSSRGGTVETQYF
TRBV30	.	TRBJ1-1	.	TGTGCCTCCAGGGGATCGGGCACTGAAGCTTTCTTT	CASRGSGTEAFF